The entry below describes one T cell receptor beta chain. Its antigen remains unidentified. Nominal health characterized the donors when sampled, though unrecorded immune exposures were likely. These data originate in a study of cytomegalovirus exposure and HLA in healthy donors. General observations from the study: The Asian-associated ancestry cluster reportedly had fewer N-insertions than the approximately 670-donor mean in a later analysis. In a later analysis, HLA-associated TCR beta chains were more clonally expanded than equally common others.

This CDR3 contains 15 residues. From germline, CDR1 is MDHEN and CDR2 SYDVKM. V was cut by 6 bases and J by 3 bases, with 15 bases left in between. The PCR used 60 Vbeta and 13 Jbeta primers. Sequencing was performed with immunoSEQ multiplex PCR; in TCRdb, only in-frame clones are kept and a portion is missing. The table lists about 170,000 clones, nearly 80% of them singletons. Sequencing was done on a sample of PBMCs. The rearrangement uses TRBV28 and TRBJ1-5; D unclear. The sequence derives from a man in his forties in good health and CMV-seropositive. CDR3 DNA: TGTGCCAGCAGCCTACGGGCGGGAAACAATCAGCCCCAGCATTTT. It yields the protein CASSLRAGNNQPQHF. The whole variable domain, remainder taken from reference TRBV28 and TRBJ1-5, is DVKVTQSSRYLVKRTGEKVFLECVQDMDHENMFWYRQDPGLGLRLIYFSYDVKMKEKGDIPEGYSVSREKKERFSLILESASTNQTSMYLCASSLRAGNNQPQHFGDGTRLSIL.